This T cell receptor (beta chain) was recovered during a study of blood T cell repertoires in COVID-19 (dated by TCRdb to the early 2020s). About the investigation overall: Samples from collaborators originated in the United States, Italy and Spain and spanned both the acute and convalescent phases of COVID-19. The prospective study material was composed of cDNA or gDNA derived from T cells, B-cell-depleted T cells, or PBMCs. Subjects who had been exposed to COVID-19, were actively infected with it, or had recovered from it provided the deeply sampled blood TCRbeta repertoires that made up the dataset. The repertoires were released in a freely available public database meant as a resource for research on the immune response to SARS-CoV-2. The samples were drawn from two sources: the first 160 participants of the ongoing ImmuneRACE study, and 1,000 to 1,500 subjects contributed by 6 global collaborators. A de-identified subject ID, COVID-19 status, age in years and sex were almost always included in the sample metadata. HLA class I and class II types, where available, came from metadata supplied by the sample provider rather than from assay-based typing.

TCRbeta CDR3 regions were amplified from genomic DNA using the immunoSEQ Assay, a bias-controlled multiplex PCR. The authors' pipeline ran thus. The number of nucleated cells in each sample was estimated from the amplification of reference gene primers within the assay. To quantify the absolute abundance of each unique TCRbeta CDR3 rearrangement, sequence reads were collapsed and filtered. Productive Simpson clonality was computed per sample as the square root of Simpson's diversity index over productive rearrangements. TCRdb obtained this table from immuneACCESS and retained in-frame rearrangements with V and J assigned. These tables miss some clones; where compared with another copy, unresolved V genes account for less than half of the shortfall, and the remainder is unexplained. From that table come the V and J calls and clone size; the DNA was used to work out D and trimming. The sample records some 390,000 clones, 85% to 90% of which are singletons. Of the sample, roughly 1.1% is held by the ten largest clones.

In the prospective study, participants were 18 to 89 years old, resided in about two dozen geographic areas of the United States, and were enrolled through a virtual design. In the prospective study, participants were assigned to cohorts based on the clinical history participants reported in a screening survey and a study questionnaire. Recovered participants in ImmuneRACE Cohort 3 were defined as having two consecutive negative NP/OP PCR tests, clearance from a healthcare professional, or resolution of symptoms. Mobile phlebotomists in the prospective study collected whole blood, serum and a nasopharyngeal or oropharyngeal swab from every participant. Over a roughly two-month period, participants in the prospective study had the option of providing additional blood draws and questionnaires. Before DNA extraction, blood samples from the prospective study were shipped at room temperature or frozen.

The full study reports these points: Clinical and demographic metadata were provided uncurated, with the amount varying by source and participant.

A remark on this clone: No antigen is known for it. One base away there is no much larger clone; base qualities are not given.

According to the germline V gene (reference sequence), CDR1 reads SEHNR and CDR2 reads FQNEAQ. The CDR3, cysteine through phenylalanine, is 14 amino acids long. This entry keeps only the CDR3 DNA: 42 bases, framed from base 1. Compared with germline, V lacks 1 base and J lacks 4 bases; bases without a gene match: 2. The chain employs TRBV7-9 and TRBJ2-7; 9 bases in between match TRBD1. The sequencing input was PBMCs or T cells enriched from blood (not recorded which). This TCR derives from a man younger than 45 who had recovered from COVID-19. The CDR3 is CASSLVGTGYEQYF. The base sequence is TGTGCCAGCAGCTTAGTAGGGACAGGGTACGAGCAGTACTTC. With all but the CDR3 taken from the reference TRBV7-9 and TRBJ2-7 genes, the full variable domain is: DTGVSQNPRHKITKRGQNVTFRCDPISEHNRLYWYRQTLGQGPEFLTYFQNEAQLEKSRLLSDRFSAERPKGSFSTLEIQRTEQGDSAMYLCASSLVGTGYEQYFGPGTRLTVT.